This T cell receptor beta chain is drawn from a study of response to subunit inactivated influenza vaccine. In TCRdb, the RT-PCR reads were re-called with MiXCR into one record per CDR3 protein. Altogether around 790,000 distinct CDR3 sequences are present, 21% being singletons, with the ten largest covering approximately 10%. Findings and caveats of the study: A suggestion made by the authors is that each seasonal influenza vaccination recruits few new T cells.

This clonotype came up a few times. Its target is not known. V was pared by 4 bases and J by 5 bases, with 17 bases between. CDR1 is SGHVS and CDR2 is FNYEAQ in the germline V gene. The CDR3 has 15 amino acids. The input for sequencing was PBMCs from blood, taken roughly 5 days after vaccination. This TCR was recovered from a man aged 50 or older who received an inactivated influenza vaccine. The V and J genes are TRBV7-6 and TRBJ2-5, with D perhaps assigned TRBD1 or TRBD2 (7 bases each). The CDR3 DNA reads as TGTGCCAGCAGCTCACGCAGGGGGGGAGTTGAGACCCAGTACTTC. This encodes CASSSRRGGVETQYF.